The clone carrying this T cell receptor (beta chain) was recorded once. The sample originates from a study of CD8 T cells in Susac syndrome. Both CD4+ and CD8+ T cells were negatively isolated, and TEMRA cells underwent FACS enrichment. Trimming left V 2 bases short and J 4 bases short, with 8 bases between. The CDR3 extends over 12 amino acids. Germline V gene sequence: CDR1 GTSNPN, CDR2 SVGIG (reference sequence). Random hexamers were used to reverse transcribe an amount of roughly 0.5 to 1 ug RNA. The amplification used immunoSEQ multiplex PCR on TCR beta CDR3; it spanned 54 Vbeta and 13 Jbeta. A single record per CDR3 protein comes from TCRdb applying MiXCR to the immunoSEQ multiplex PCR reads. The sample includes roughly 180,000 distinct CDR3 sequences, about 95% of them seen just once.

Sequenced sample: CD4+ T cells from PBMCs. V and J are TRBV30 and TRBJ1-2; no firm D call. This clonotype was sampled from a human donor in good health. The CDR3: CAWSQVGYGYTF. The CDR3 region has the DNA TGTGCCTGGAGTCAGGTGGGCTATGGCTACACCTTC.